The 16 T cell receptor beta chains below come from one sample, sequenced in a study of blood T cell repertoires in COVID-19. This table comes from immunoSEQ multiplex PCR, and its TCRdb copy is limited to in-frame clones, with some not included. This sample carries about 200,000 clones, approximately 88% of them seen once, and the ten largest clones take about 8.1%. Sequenced material: PBMCs or T cells enriched from blood (not recorded which). The receptors originated from a woman under 30 who had recovered from COVID-19.

This clone was seen only once. J is TRBJ2-7 and V is TRBV28, with D tentatively TRBD2 (6 bases). Between the trimmed V and J ends, which lost 3 bases and 2 bases, there was a span of 14 bases. The CDR3 sequence is 15 residues long. Germline-derived CDR1 and CDR2 are MDHEN and SYDVKM. The CDR3 protein is CASSLWGTQPYEQYF. The CDR3, as DNA: TGTGCCAGCAGTTTGTGGGGGACTCAACCCTACGAGCAGTACTTC.

This chain joins TRBV7-9 and TRBJ1-5, with 9 bases fitting TRBD1. Per germline, CDR1 SEHNR and CDR2 FQNEAQ (reference sequence). This CDR3 is built from 15 residues. Losses at the gene ends were 6 bases for V and 4 bases for J; bases not matched to a gene: 7. CDR3 in DNA: TGTGCCAGCAGTAAAGACAGGGGGAGTAATCAGCCCCAGCATTTT. This sequence encodes CASSKDRGSNQPQHF.

The chain couples TRBV9 to TRBJ2-5, with 9 bases identical to TRBD2. CDR1 and CDR2 from the germline V gene are SGDLS and YYNGEE. The CDR3 contains 17 residues. The J segment lost 4 bases and the V segment lost 4 bases, leaving 14 bases of the junction unmatched. CDR3 region: CASSPRGGGAMRETQYF. Here the CDR3 DNA reads TGTGCCAGCAGCCCGAGGGGCGGGGGGGCAATGCGAGAGACCCAGTACTTC.

This clone was observed once. The chain carries TRBV9 and TRBJ2-2, with 8 bases fitting TRBD2. Germline CDR1 SGDLS, CDR2 YYNGEE. The length of the CDR3 is 16 residues. With 4 bases clipped from V and 4 bases from J, the junction kept 9 bases outside the gene matches. CDR3 sequence reads: CASSFSLAEFTGELFF. CDR3 DNA sequence: TGTGCCAGCAGCTTCTCACTAGCGGAGTTCACCGGGGAGCTGTTTTTT. Supplemented by reference TRBV9 and TRBJ2-2, the full variable domain reads DSGVTQTPKHLITATGQRVTLRCSPRSGDLSVYWYQQSLDQGLQFLIQYYNGEERAKGNILERFSAQQFPDLHSELNLSSLELGDSALYFCASSFSLAEFTGELFFGEGSRLTVL.

The chain is built from TRBV4-1 and TRBJ2-2, with TRBD2 matching 12 bases. The germline V gene encodes CDR1 MGHRA and CDR2 YSYEKL. The V segment lost 0 bases and the J segment 7 bases; nucleotides outside the gene matches: 12. CDR3 length: 19 amino acids. CDR3 sequence (DNA): TGCGCCAGCAGCCAAGAATCGGGGCTAGCGGGGGGGCCGATCGGGGAGCTGTTTTTT. The encoded protein is CASSQESGLAGGPIGELFF.

This clone has just one count. The CDR3 bases are TGTGCCAGCACCCCGGACAGGGGAGGTCAGCCCCAGCATTTT. The encoded protein is CASTPDRGGQPQHF. This rearrangement joins TRBV2 to TRBJ1-5, with 9 bases fitting TRBD1. This CDR3 contains 14 residues. V shed 7 bases and J 6 bases; nucleotides not matched to a gene: 7. Looked up from germline, CDR1 is SNHLY and CDR2 is FYNNEI.

The V call is TRBV5-6, the J call TRBJ2-1; 11 nucleotides line up with TRBD2. V dropped 0 bases and J dropped 11; count of bases not matched to a gene: 10. This CDR3 has 16 residues. The germline V gene has CDR1 SGHDT and CDR2 YYEEEE. The CDR3 loop reads CASSLEQLAGDPKQFF. In nucleotides, the CDR3 is TGTGCCAGCAGCTTGGAACAACTAGCGGGGGACCCCAAGCAGTTCTTC.

The genes are TRBV6-6 and TRBJ1-1; tentatively, D is TRBD1 (5 bases). CDR1 is MNHNY and CDR2 is SVGAGI in the germline V gene (reference sequence). Deletions cut 0 bases from V and 7 bases from J, with 9 bases between. The CDR3 extends over 13 amino acids. CDR3 loop: CASSYSGTLEAFF. The CDR3 DNA reads as TGTGCCAGCAGTTACTCGGGGACTCTTGAAGCTTTCTTT.

The chain recombines TRBV28 with TRBJ1-3; 7 positions agree with TRBD1. J lost 1 base, V lost 4 bases, and 7 bases had no gene match. The germline CDR1 and CDR2 sequences are MDHEN and SYDVKM. The CDR3 spans 16 residues. The CDR3 sequence: CASSSVQGISGNTIYF. The CDR3 DNA is TGTGCCAGCAGTTCCGTACAGGGGATATCTGGAAACACCATATATTTT.

The chain is built from TRBV11-2 and TRBJ1-2; TRBD1 matches at 7 bases. CDR3 length equals 14 residues. Germline V CDR1 and CDR2: SGHAT, FQNNGV. V shed 3 bases and J 2 bases; nucleotides not matched to a gene: 3. The CDR3 loop is CASSFGGGNYGYTF. CDR3 DNA: TGTGCCAGCAGCTTTGGAGGGGGCAACTATGGCTACACCTTC.

The chain employs TRBV7-9 and TRBJ2-6, with D possibly TRBD1 on 6 matching bases. This CDR3 is 15 amino acids long. V lost 5 bases and J 4 bases, leaving 12 bases between the germline ends. Germline loops: CDR1 SEHNR, CDR2 FQNEAQ (reference sequence). CDR3 bases: TGTGCCAGCAGCCGTACAGGGTTGGGGGCCAACGTCCTGACTTTC. This translates into CASSRTGLGANVLTF.

CDR3 coding DNA: TGTGCCAGCAGCGAGGGTGGGGACAGGGGGAGAAGAATCGAAAAACTGTTTTTT. It specifies CASSEGGDRGRRIEKLFF. The J gene is TRBJ1-4, the V gene TRBV9, with 11 bases identical to TRBD1. Germline V gene lookup returns CDR1 SGDLS and CDR2 YYNGEE. The trim removed 3 bases at V and 8 bases at J, leaving 15 bases unmatched. The CDR3 consists of 18 residues.

The chain has TRBV6-4 and TRBJ1-6; 8 bases align to TRBD1. Germline V gene lookup returns CDR1 MRHNA and CDR2 SNTAGT. With 4 bases clipped from V and 10 bases from J, the junction kept 6 bases outside the gene matches. The CDR3 is 14 residues long. CDR3 DNA sequence: TGTGCCAGCAGTGCGACAGGGGAAAGCTCACCCCTCCACTTT. Amino acid sequence: CASSATGESSPLHF.

The V gene is TRBV3-1 (or the pseudogene TRBV3-2), the J gene TRBJ1-5; D perhaps matches TRBD1 (5 bases). The V gene lost 4 bases and the J gene lost 2 bases, with 12 bases spanning the gap. The V gene's germline CDR1 is LGHDT and CDR2 YNNKEL (reference sequence). CDR3 length: 15 amino acids. The CDR3 coding sequence is TGTGCCAGCAGCCTTACAGGCTACGGCAATCAGCCCCAGCATTTT. Residues: CASSLTGYGNQPQHF.

This chain uses TRBV28 with TRBJ2-7, with TRBD1 matching over 8 bases. The CDR3 runs to 14 residues. Germline CDR1 and CDR2: MDHEN and SYDVKM. The V segment lost 7 bases and the J segment 1 base; nucleotides outside the gene matches: 6. The CDR3 region has the DNA TGTGCCAGCATAGGACAGGGCCAGTCCTACGAGCAGTACTTC. This codes for CASIGQGQSYEQYF.

The chain joins TRBV20-1 to TRBJ2-7; D ambiguous. The CDR3 loop spans 12 amino acids. V was cut by 3 bases and J by 5 bases, with 11 bases left in between. Germline V lookup: CDR1 DFQATT, CDR2 SNEGSKA (reference sequence). CDR3 protein: CSASRGSDEQYF. For the CDR3, the DNA is TGCAGTGCTAGTAGAGGTTCGGACGAGCAGTACTTC.